This T cell receptor beta chain originates from a study of PD-L1 blockade in urothelial cancer. Here immunoSEQ multiplex PCR was the method, and the copy in TCRdb shows in-frame clones only, minus some. The table includes 70,000 to 95,000 clones, roughly nine tenths detected once. The CDR3 sequence is 14 residues long. With 5 bases removed from V and 4 bases from J, the gap between germline ends came to 11 bases. CDR1 SGHTA and CDR2 FQGTGA come from the germline V gene. Specified time point: pretreatment peripheral blood. Sampling of each patient yielded between 1 and 8 specimens, collected pretreatment and on-treatment.

The TCR sequence derives from a woman older than 75 with urothelial cancer. The chain links TRBV7-3 to TRBJ2-2; weak D call: TRBD2 (5 bases). The source was PBMCs, collected around atezolizumab (anti-PD-L1) treatment. This CDR3 reads CASSPGEFTGELFF. CDR3 DNA sequence: TGTGCCAGCAGCCCCGGGGAGTTCACCGGGGAGCTGTTTTTT.